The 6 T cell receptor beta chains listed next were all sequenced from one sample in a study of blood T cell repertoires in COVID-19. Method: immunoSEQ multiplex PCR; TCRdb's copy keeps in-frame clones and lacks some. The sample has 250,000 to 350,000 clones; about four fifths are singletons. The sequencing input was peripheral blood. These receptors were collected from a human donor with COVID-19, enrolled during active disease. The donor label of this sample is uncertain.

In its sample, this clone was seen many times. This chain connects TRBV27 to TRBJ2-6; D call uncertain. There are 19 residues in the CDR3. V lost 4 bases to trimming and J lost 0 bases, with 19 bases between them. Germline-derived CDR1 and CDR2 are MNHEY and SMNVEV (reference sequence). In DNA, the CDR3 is TGTGCCAGCAGTTCCCTAATCGAGATGATAAGCTCTGGGGCCAACGTCCTGACTTTC. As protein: CASSSLIEMISSGANVLTF.

Written as DNA, the CDR3 is TGTGCCAGCAGCTCCCCGCGGACTAGCGGGACCGAGACCCAGTACTTC. Protein product: CASSSPRTSGTETQYF. The genes are TRBV5-4 and TRBJ2-5; 12 bases agree with TRBD2. The CDR3 loop spans 16 amino acids. Germline V gene lookup returns CDR1 SGHNT and CDR2 YYREEE (reference sequence). V gave up 3 bases and J gave up 5 bases; unmatched junction bases: 8.

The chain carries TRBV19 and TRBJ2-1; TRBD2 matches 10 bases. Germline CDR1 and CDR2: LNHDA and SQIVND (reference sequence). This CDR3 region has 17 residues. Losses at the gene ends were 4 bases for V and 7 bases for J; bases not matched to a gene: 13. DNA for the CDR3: TGTGCCAGTAGTACCCCTAGGCTAGCGGGAGTAGGGAATGAGCAGTTCTTC. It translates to CASSTPRLAGVGNEQFF.

In DNA, the CDR3 is TGTGCCAGCAGGTCGACAGGGGGCTGGCCTCCACTGAACACAGATACGCAGTATTTT. This translates into CASRSTGGWPPLNTDTQYF. The chain uses TRBV2 and TRBJ2-3, with 10 nucleotides matching TRBD1. The V gene end was trimmed by 6 bases and the J gene end by 2 bases; junction bases not matched to a gene: 17. This CDR3 is built from 19 residues. Germline V gene sequence: CDR1 SNHLY, CDR2 FYNNEI. The variable domain in full, completed from reference TRBV2 and TRBJ2-3, reads EPEVTQTPSHQVTQMGQEVILRCVPISNHLYFYWYRQILGQKVEFLVSFYNNEISEKSEIFDDQFSVERPDGSNFTLKIRSTKLEDSAMYFCASRSTGGWPPLNTDTQYFGPGTRLTVL.

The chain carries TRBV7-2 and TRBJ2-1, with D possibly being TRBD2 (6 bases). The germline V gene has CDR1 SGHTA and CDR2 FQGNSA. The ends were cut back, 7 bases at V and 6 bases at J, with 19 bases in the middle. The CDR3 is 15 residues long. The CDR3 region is CASTPTGTPPNEQFF. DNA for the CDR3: TGTGCCAGCACTCCTACCGGGACTCCCCCCAATGAGCAGTTCTTC.

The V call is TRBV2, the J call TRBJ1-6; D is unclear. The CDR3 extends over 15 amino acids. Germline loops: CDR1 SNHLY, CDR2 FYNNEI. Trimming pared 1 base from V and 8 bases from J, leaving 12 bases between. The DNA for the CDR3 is TGTGCCAGCAGTGAAGGAGGCCTAGGTTATTCACCCCTCCACTTT. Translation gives CASSEGGLGYSPLHF.